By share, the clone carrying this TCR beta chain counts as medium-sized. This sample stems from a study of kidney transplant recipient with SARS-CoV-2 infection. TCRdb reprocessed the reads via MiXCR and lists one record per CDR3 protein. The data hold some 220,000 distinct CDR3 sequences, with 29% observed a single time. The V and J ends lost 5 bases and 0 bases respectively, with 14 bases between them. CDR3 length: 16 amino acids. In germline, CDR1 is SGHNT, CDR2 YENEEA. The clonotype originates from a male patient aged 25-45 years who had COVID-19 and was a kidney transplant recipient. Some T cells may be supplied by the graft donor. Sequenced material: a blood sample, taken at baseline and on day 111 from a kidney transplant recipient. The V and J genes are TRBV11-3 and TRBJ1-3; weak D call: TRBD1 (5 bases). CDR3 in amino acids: CASSAPGRISGNTIYF. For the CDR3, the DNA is TGTGCCAGCAGCGCCCCGGGACGTATCTCTGGAAACACCATATATTTT. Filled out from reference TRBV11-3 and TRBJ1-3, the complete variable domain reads EAGVVQSPRYKIIEKKQPVAFWCNPISGHNTLYWYLQNLGQGPELLIRYENEEAVDDSQLPKDRFSAERLKGVDSTLKIQPAELGDSAVYLCASSAPGRISGNTIYFGEGSWLTVV.